These 27 T cell receptor beta chains share one sample of origin, sequenced in a study of T cell responses to AZD1222 COVID-19 vaccine (dated by TCRdb to the early 2020s). Library generation was performed with the immunoSEQ multiplex PCR assay. Imported from immuneACCESS, the table was reduced by TCRdb to in-frame sequences with V and J called. These copies leave out some clones; in studies compared against another copy, an unresolved V gene accounts for under half, and the cause of the remainder is not known. A total of roughly 180,000 clones appear in this sample, 88% of them only once. The ten largest clonotypes hold about 0.53% of the sample. Sample time point, as interpreted from the label and publication: baseline before first vaccination. Sample: peripheral blood, taken on day 0 of AZD1222 vaccination. The source of these receptors is an adult in good health.

V usage is TRBV21-1 and J usage is TRBJ2-3; the table names TRBD2, a call not compared with the DNA. TRBV21-1 constitutes a pseudogene. The CDR3 length is 17 residues. The CDR3 DNA reads as TGTGCCAGCAGCAACATCGGCCCGGGGGGGCCGTCAGATACGCAGTATTTT. Its protein product is CASSNIGPGGPSDTQYF.

The rearrangement links TRBV5-5 to TRBJ1-3, with unresolved D. This CDR3 is 15 amino acids long. Per germline, CDR1 SGHKS and CDR2 YYEKEE (reference sequence). V lost 2 bases and J 2 bases, leaving 11 bases between the germline ends. The CDR3 DNA sequence: TGTGCCAGCAGCTTCGCTAGGATCACTGGAAACACCATATATTTT. This sequence encodes CASSFARITGNTIYF.

The CDR3 loop reads CASGAPAETQYF. CDR3 nucleotide sequence: TGTGCCAGCGGGGCACCCGCCGAGACGCAGTATTTT. The gene calls are TRBV28 and TRBJ2-3; perhaps TRBD1 as D (5 bases). This CDR3 is 12 amino acids long. The germline gives CDR1 MDHEN, CDR2 SYDVKM. The V end was cut by 8 bases, the J end by 9 bases, with 15 bases between.

V usage is TRBV19 and J usage is TRBJ2-1; tentative D call: TRBD2 (6 bases). CDR3 length equals 13 residues. Trimming stripped 3 bases from V and 4 bases from J, with 7 bases between. CDR1 and CDR2 from the germline V gene are LNHDA and SQIVND (reference sequence). CDR3 coding DNA: TGTGCCAGTAGTATGGGACTGTACAATGAGCAGTTCTTC. Translated: CASSMGLYNEQFF.

The chain recombines TRBV5-1 with TRBJ1-4; D not resolved. The CDR3 is 13 residues long. Between the trimmed V and J ends, which lost 0 bases and 4 bases, there was a span of 4 bases. Germline V gene lookup returns CDR1 SGHRS and CDR2 YFSETQ. The CDR3 sequence: CASSLVLNEKLFF. The CDR3 region has the DNA TGCGCCAGCAGCTTGGTCCTTAATGAAAAACTGTTTTTT.

This chain links TRBV28 with TRBJ2-1; 11 bases are a match to TRBD2. The CDR3 spans 16 residues. V lost 6 bases to trimming and J lost 1 base; unmatched junction nucleotides: 5. Germline lookup yields CDR1 MDHEN and CDR2 SYDVKM. CDR3 bases: TGTGCCAGCAGCCAACTAGCGGGAGAATCCTACAATGAGCAGTTCTTC. This translates into CASSQLAGESYNEQFF.

This clone was picked up a small number of times. The rearrangement links TRBV29-1 to TRBJ2-7; D remains unclear. V lost 4 bases to trimming and J lost 1 base, with 14 bases between them. Germline V gene lookup returns CDR1 SQVTM and CDR2 ANQGSEA. The CDR3 has 14 amino acids. The CDR3 DNA follows: TGCAGCGTTGCTGTGGGCAGGAATTCCTACGAGCAGTACTTC. This translates into CSVAVGRNSYEQYF.

The V call is TRBV11-2, the J call TRBJ1-1, with D possibly matching TRBD1 (5 bases). Germline assignment: CDR1 SGHAT and CDR2 FQNNGV. Trimming left V 5 bases short and J 2 bases short, with 15 bases between. CDR3 size: 15 residues. CDR3 nucleotide sequence: TGTGCCAGCAGCGCGCTCAGGGCGTTTAACACTGAAGCTTTCTTT. Protein product: CASSALRAFNTEAFF.

This clone turned up a few times. V is TRBV7-8 and J is TRBJ2-7; TRBD1 is a possible D gene (6 bases). The CDR3 sequence is 13 residues long. CDR1 and CDR2 (germline): SGHVS, FQNEAQ. V gave up 7 bases and J gave up 5 bases, with 15 bases separating them. The CDR3 nucleotides are TGTGCCAGCACCCACAGGGCTGGCAACGAGCAGTACTTC. It encodes CASTHRAGNEQYF. Full variable domain (outside the CDR3, taken from reference TRBV7-8 and TRBJ2-7): GAGVSQSPRYKVAKRGQDVALRCDPISGHVSLFWYQQALGQGPEFLTYFQNEAQLDKSGLPSDRFFAERPEGSVSTLKIQRTQQEDSAVYLCASTHRAGNEQYFGPGTRLTVT.

This rearrangement joins TRBV7-9 to TRBJ1-5; unclear D gene. This CDR3 is built from 12 residues. Germline CDR1 reads SEHNR; CDR2 reads FQNEAQ (reference sequence). V was cut by 1 base and J by 4 bases, with 2 bases left in between. This CDR3 is CASSLGNQPQHF. DNA for the CDR3: TGTGCCAGCAGCTTAGGTAATCAGCCCCAGCATTTT.

The rearrangement joins TRBV24-1 to TRBJ2-5, with 9 bases lining up with TRBD1. This CDR3 contains 16 residues. With V trimmed by 4 bases and J by 3 bases, 8 bases remained unmatched. The germline gives CDR1 KGHDR, CDR2 SFDVKD. The CDR3 is CATSDAGTGREETQYF. The CDR3 DNA reads as TGTGCCACCAGTGACGCCGGGACAGGGAGAGAAGAGACCCAGTACTTC.

The chain combines TRBV5-1 with TRBJ1-6, with a weak D call TRBD1 (5 bases). The CDR3 consists of 15 residues. Germline V gene lookup returns CDR1 SGHRS and CDR2 YFSETQ. The V and J ends lost 5 bases and 10 bases respectively, with 19 bases between them. CDR3: CASSVRQGRESPLHF. The DNA of the CDR3 is TGCGCCAGCAGTGTTCGTCAGGGAAGGGAATCACCCCTCCACTTT.

A note on this clone: The limits of the CDR3 on the DNA are not certain, so only TCRdb's listed CDR3 is given. The rearrangement uses TRBV21-1 and TRBJ2-2; whether TRBD1, the table's D call, matches the DNA was not checked. TRBV21-1 is noted as a pseudogene. The length of the CDR3 is 16 amino acids, counting both ends. The CDR3 spells CASSKVGTGNTGELFF.

The J gene is TRBJ1-2, the V gene TRBV3-1 (or the pseudogene TRBV3-2), with D maybe TRBD1 (6 bases). V dropped 6 bases and J dropped 2 bases, with 13 bases sitting between them. The CDR3 length is 14 residues. Germline lookup yields CDR1 LGHDT and CDR2 YNNKEL (reference sequence). The DNA of the CDR3 is TGTGCCAGCAGTCTGGGACACGGAAACTATGGCTACACCTTC. Residues: CASSLGHGNYGYTF.

V and J are TRBV5-1 and TRBJ2-5; possibly TRBD2 for D (6 bases). CDR3 length: 15 residues. V shed 0 bases and J shed 6 bases, with 15 bases lying between them. Germline V gene sequence: CDR1 SGHRS, CDR2 YFSETQ. CDR3 protein: CASSLGSGAGQTQYF. CDR3 coding DNA: TGCGCCAGCAGCTTGGGATCCGGGGCGGGACAGACCCAGTACTTC.

Worth noting for this clone: One junction end disagrees with the germline gene, perhaps due to a read error. The V gene is TRBV10-1, the J gene TRBJ2-5; D is unresolved. The length of the CDR3 is 10 residues. Germline loops: CDR1 WNHNN, CDR2 SYGVQD (reference sequence). The chain's CDR3 is CASSVEYRDF. CDR3 in DNA: TGCGCCAGCAGTGTGGAGTATCGGGACTTC.

This chain joins TRBV5-4 and TRBJ2-7; 9 nucleotides align to TRBD1. Germline V gene lookup returns CDR1 SGHNT and CDR2 YYREEE (reference sequence). The CDR3 is made up of 14 amino acids. V dropped 4 bases and J dropped 4; count of bases not matched to a gene: 6. The CDR3 region is CASSLDRGIYEQYF. In DNA, the CDR3 is TGTGCCAGCAGCCTTGACAGGGGGATTTACGAGCAGTACTTC.

The V call is TRBV9, the J call TRBJ2-3, with TRBD1 matching over 8 bases. Trimming took 0 bases from V and 2 from J; bases not matched to a gene: 5. CDR3 length equals 16 residues. The germline gives CDR1 SGDLS, CDR2 YYNGEE. CDR3 sequence reads: CASSVEQGGSTDTQYF. CDR3 nucleotide sequence: TGTGCCAGCAGCGTAGAACAGGGGGGCTCCACAGATACGCAGTATTTT.

The V and J genes are TRBV5-4 and TRBJ1-2; 7 positions agree with TRBD1. J lost 4 bases, V lost 2 bases, and 8 bases had no gene match. Germline CDR1 reads SGHNT; CDR2 reads YYREEE (reference sequence). The CDR3 has 15 residues. The CDR3 DNA reads as TGTGCCAGCAGCTTACTTGACAGGGCGGGCTATGGCTACACCTTC. Encoded protein: CASSLLDRAGYGYTF.

The V gene is TRBV11-2, the J gene TRBJ2-1; TRBD1 matches at 8 bases. CDR1 and CDR2 from the germline V gene are SGHAT and FQNNGV. V trimming: 1 base; J trimming: 2 bases; junction bases outside the gene matches: 1. The length of the CDR3 is 15 residues. As DNA, the CDR3 is TGTGCCAGCAGCTTAGGCAGGGGGCCCTACAATGAGCAGTTCTTC. It is translated as CASSLGRGPYNEQFF.

This chain connects TRBV5-1 to TRBJ2-7; D remains unclear. The ends were cut back, 0 bases at V and 3 bases at J, with 13 bases in the middle. This CDR3 contains 15 residues. CDR1 is SGHRS, CDR2 YFSETQ, per germline. The CDR3 region has the DNA TGCGCCAGCAGCTTGGCGGTGTTCTCCGACTACGAGCAGTACTTC. Its translation: CASSLAVFSDYEQYF.

The rearrangement uses TRBV6-7 and TRBJ2-5; no reliable D call. TRBV6-7 is flagged as an ORF with uncertain function. V was clipped by 10 bases and J by 2 bases, with 11 bases between them. The CDR3 has 12 residues. The CDR3 region is CATGGGQETQYF. Here the CDR3 DNA reads TGTGCCACCGGTGGCGGACAAGAGACCCAGTACTTC.

V usage is TRBV11-2 and J usage is TRBJ1-2, with 11 bases aligning to TRBD1. The germline CDR1 and CDR2 sequences are SGHAT and FQNNGV. The CDR3 runs 17 residues. Trimming took 1 base from V and 2 from J; bases not matched to a gene: 6. The CDR3 loop reads CASSLGGTGGLNYGYTF. For the CDR3, the DNA is TGTGCCAGCAGCTTAGGGGGGACAGGGGGATTGAACTATGGCTACACCTTC.

CDR3 residues: CASSPGRSRATYEQYF. The CDR3 nucleotides are TGCGCCAGCAGCCCAGGACGGAGCAGGGCCACCTACGAGCAGTACTTC. The genes are TRBV4-1 and TRBJ2-7; D may be TRBD1 (5 bases). This CDR3 has 16 residues. The V and J ends lost 4 bases and 2 bases respectively, with 18 bases between them. Germline V gene sequence: CDR1 MGHRA, CDR2 YSYEKL.

The rearrangement joins TRBV3-1 (or the pseudogene TRBV3-2) to TRBJ1-3; D gene ambiguous. V lost 1 base, J lost 0 bases, and 13 bases lay in between. There are 17 residues in the CDR3. CDR1 LGHDT and CDR2 YNNKEL come from the germline V gene (reference sequence). CDR3 nucleotide sequence: TGTGCCAGCAGCCAAGTAACGGAGTTCCTCTCTGGAAACACCATATATTTT. This codes for CASSQVTEFLSGNTIYF.

This clone showed up just once. The genes are TRBV3-1 (or the pseudogene TRBV3-2) and TRBJ2-3; TRBD2 matches at 13 bases. Trimming took 2 bases from V and 0 from J; bases not matched to a gene: 5. The CDR3 has 18 amino acids. Germline V gene data show CDR1 as LGHDT and CDR2 as YNNKEL (reference sequence). CDR3 in amino acids: CASSQTSGRAPSTDTQYF. The CDR3 coding sequence is TGTGCCAGCAGCCAAACTAGCGGGAGGGCCCCTAGCACAGATACGCAGTATTTT.

J is TRBJ2-7 and V is TRBV28; D not resolved. This CDR3 is 11 amino acids long. CDR1 is MDHEN, CDR2 SYDVKM, per germline. V lost 10 bases and J lost 4, with 11 bases in between. CDR3 nucleotide sequence: TGTGCCACGATACAAGGATACGAGCAGTACTTC. Translation: CATIQGYEQYF.